The rows below give T cell receptor beta chains drawn from one sample of a study of blood T cell repertoires in COVID-19. Sequenced by immunoSEQ multiplex PCR; TCRdb stores in-frame clones only, minus some. Found here are about 260,000 clones, more than 70% of them singletons; the top ten hold about 2.1%. The sequenced sample was PBMCs or T cells enriched from blood (not recorded which). The receptors originated from a woman in her fifties or sixties who had recovered from COVID-19. Both conserved end residues are part of each CDR3. A D gene is named only where the DNA matches it firmly. Only some rows state a clone size, as once, few, many or a class for expanded clones.

TRBJ2-3	TRBV6-2/TRBV6-3	few	TRBD2	TGTGCCAGCAGTTACGGCCAGCGGGAGGCCACAGATACGCAGTATTTT	CASSYGQREATDTQYF
TRBJ1-1	TRBV19	-	TRBD1	TGTGCCAGTAGTATACAGGGGGCGAGAAACACTGAAGCTTTCTTT	CASSIQGARNTEAFF
TRBJ1-1	TRBV19	-	TRBD1	TGTGCCAGTAGTATTCAGGCGACAGGGGCTGAAGCTTTCTTT	CASSIQATGAEAFF
TRBJ2-1	TRBV28	once	-	TGTGCCAGCGATGCTCCCGGGGAGCAGTTCTTC	CASDAPGEQFF
TRBJ2-7	TRBV29-1	-	-	TGCAGCGTTCGGGACTACGAGCAGTACTTC	CSVRDYEQYF
TRBJ1-4	TRBV18	once	-	TGTGCCAGCTCACCACGAGCGAATGAAAAACTGTTTTTT	CASSPRANEKLFF
TRBJ1-2	TRBV29-1	-	-	TGCAGCGTTGAAGATCCATTCAGGACAGACTATGGCTACACCTTC	CSVEDPFRTDYGYTF
TRBJ2-7	TRBV7-8	-	-	TGTGCCAGCAGCCCGGTCTACCACGAGCAGTACTTC	CASSPVYHEQYF
TRBJ2-1	TRBV4-2	-	-	TGTGCCAGCAGCCAAGTCGCCGGGTTCGGCCACAATGAGCAGTTCTTC	CASSQVAGFGHNEQFF
TRBJ1-5	TRBV15	few	TRBD1	TGTGCCACCCCGGGACAGGACGGTGGGGGGAGACACGGGGTATATAGCAATCAGCCCCAGCATTTT	CATPGQDGGGRHGVYSNQPQHF
TRBJ2-7	TRBV11-3	-	TRBD2	TGTGCCAGCAGCTGGGGAGGGGACTCCTCGTACGAGCAGTACTTC	CASSWGGDSSYEQYF
TRBJ1-6	TRBV5-1	-	-	TGCGCCAGCAGCTTGGAGGGAGATTCACCCCTCCACTTT	CASSLEGDSPLHF
TRBJ2-3	TRBV6-2/TRBV6-3	-	TRBD2	TGTGCCAGCAGTTACTCGAAACTAGCGGGCCTCCACACAGATACGCAGTATTTT	CASSYSKLAGLHTDTQYF
TRBJ2-7	TRBV18	-	TRBD1	TGTGCCAGCTCAACCCTGGACAGGGTTAGCTCCTACGAGCAGTACTTC	CASSTLDRVSSYEQYF
TRBJ1-4	TRBV30	-	-	TGTGCCTGGAATGACCACTGGGGCGAAAAACTGTTTTTT	CAWNDHWGEKLFF
TRBJ1-5	TRBV28	few	-	TGTGCCAGCAGTTTGCACAATAGCAATCAGCCCCAGCATTTT	CASSLHNSNQPQHF
TRBJ1-6	TRBV19	-	TRBD1	TGTGCCAGTAGGGGACAGAGCTCCTATAATTCACCCCTCCACTTT	CASRGQSSYNSPLHF
TRBJ1-4	TRBV28	-	-	TGTGCCAGCAGTCCCCCCGGCGGGAATGAAAAACTGTTTTTT	CASSPPGGNEKLFF
TRBJ1-3	TRBV18	-	-	TGTGCCAGCTCACCAACAGGCGCCATCAGCTCTGGAAACACCATATATTTT	CASSPTGAISSGNTIYF
TRBJ1-1	TRBV27	-	TRBD1	TGTGCCAGCAGTTCCAGACAGGGAACTGAAGCTTTCTTT	CASSSRQGTEAFF
TRBJ1-2	TRBV9	-	-	TGTGCCAGCAGCGTAATGAGCTTCCCGGACTATGGCTACACCTTC	CASSVMSFPDYGYTF
TRBJ2-3	TRBV7-9	-	-	TGTGCCAGCAGCTTAGGGCCCACAGGGAGAGGGAGCACAGATACGCAGTATTTT	CASSLGPTGRGSTDTQYF
TRBJ1-2	TRBV5-1	-	TRBD1	TGCGCCAGCAGCTCGACAGGGGGCTCTGGCTACACCTTC	CASSSTGGSGYTF